This T cell receptor beta chain was sequenced during a study of shared T cell receptors in the human thymus. Between the trimmed V and J ends, which lost 7 bases and 6 bases, there was a span of 12 bases. Germline CDR1 is MNHNS and CDR2 is SASEGT. This CDR3 region has 13 residues. The method was immunoSEQ multiplex PCR; TCRdb's version includes in-frame clones alone and lacks a portion of them. This sample carries approximately 660,000 clones, approximately 90% of them seen once, and the ten largest clones take 0.0095% to 0.011%. These data also featured in a second study, about human thymus T cells. Per that study: Donation was from healthy Finnish infants who were having corrective surgery that addressed congenital heart defects. Resections from corrective heart surgery provided thymus tissue. Both thymic and peripheral blood repertoires showed apparently biased V and J usage. Reports from related research described highly overlapping thymic repertoires among unrelated individuals.

The chain recombines TRBV6-1 with TRBJ2-2; possibly TRBD2 for D (5 bases). The sequence was obtained from a boy under two years old with a congenital heart defect. Sequencing used thymocytes. The CDR3 nucleotides read TGTGCCAGCATTGGGCGGGTGTCCGGGGAGCTGTTTTTT. Its protein product is CASIGRVSGELFF.